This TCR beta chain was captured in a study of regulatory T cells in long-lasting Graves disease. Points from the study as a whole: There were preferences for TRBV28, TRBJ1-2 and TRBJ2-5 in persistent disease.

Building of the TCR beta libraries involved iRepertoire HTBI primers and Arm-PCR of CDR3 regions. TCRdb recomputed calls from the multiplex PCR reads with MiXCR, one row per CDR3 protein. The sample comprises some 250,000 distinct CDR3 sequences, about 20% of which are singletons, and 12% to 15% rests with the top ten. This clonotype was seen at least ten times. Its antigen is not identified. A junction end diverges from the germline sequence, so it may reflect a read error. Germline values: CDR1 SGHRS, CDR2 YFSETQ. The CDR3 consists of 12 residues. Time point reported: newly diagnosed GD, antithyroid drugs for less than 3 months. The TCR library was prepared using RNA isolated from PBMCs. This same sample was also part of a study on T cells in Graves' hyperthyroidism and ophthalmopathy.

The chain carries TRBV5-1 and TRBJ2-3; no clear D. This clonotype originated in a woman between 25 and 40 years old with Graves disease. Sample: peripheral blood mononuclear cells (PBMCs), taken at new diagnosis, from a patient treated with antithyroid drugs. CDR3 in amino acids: CASSLVVDTQYF. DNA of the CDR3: TGTGCCAGCAGCTTGGTTGTAGATACGCAGTATTTT.